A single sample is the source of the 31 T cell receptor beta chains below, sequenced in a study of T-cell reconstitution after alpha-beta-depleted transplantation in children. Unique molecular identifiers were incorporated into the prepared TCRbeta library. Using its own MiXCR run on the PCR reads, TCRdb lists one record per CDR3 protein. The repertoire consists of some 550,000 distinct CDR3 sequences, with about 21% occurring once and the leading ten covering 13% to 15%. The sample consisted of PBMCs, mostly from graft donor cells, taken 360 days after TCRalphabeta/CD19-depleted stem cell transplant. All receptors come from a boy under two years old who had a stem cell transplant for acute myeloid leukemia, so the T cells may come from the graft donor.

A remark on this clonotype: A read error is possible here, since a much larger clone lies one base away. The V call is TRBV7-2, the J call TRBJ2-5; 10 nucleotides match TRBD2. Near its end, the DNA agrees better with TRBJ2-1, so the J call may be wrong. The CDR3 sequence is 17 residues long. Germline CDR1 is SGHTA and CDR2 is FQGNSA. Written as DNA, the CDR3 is TGTGCCAGCAGCTTAAGGCTAGCGGGGGAACTAGGGGAGACCCAGTTCTTC. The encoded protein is CASSLRLAGELGETQFF.

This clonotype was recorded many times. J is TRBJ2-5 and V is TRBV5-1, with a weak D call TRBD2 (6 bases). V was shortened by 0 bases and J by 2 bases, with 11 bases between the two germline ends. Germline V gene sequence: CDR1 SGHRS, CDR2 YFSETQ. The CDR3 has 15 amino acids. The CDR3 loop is CASSLAPGGQETQYF. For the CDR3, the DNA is TGCGCCAGCAGCTTGGCACCAGGAGGGCAAGAGACCCAGTACTTC. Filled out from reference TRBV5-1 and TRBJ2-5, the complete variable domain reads KAGVTQTPRYLIKTRGQQVTLSCSPISGHRSVSWYQQTPGQGLQFLFEYFSETQRNKGNFPGRFSGRQFSNSRSEMNVSTLELGDSALYLCASSLAPGGQETQYFGPGTRLLVL.

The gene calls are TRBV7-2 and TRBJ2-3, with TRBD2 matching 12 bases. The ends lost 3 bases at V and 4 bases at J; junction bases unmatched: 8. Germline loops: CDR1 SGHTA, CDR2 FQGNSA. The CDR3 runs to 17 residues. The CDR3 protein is CASSFEGLAGTADTQYF. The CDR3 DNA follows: TGTGCCAGCAGCTTCGAAGGACTAGCGGGGACCGCAGATACGCAGTATTTT.

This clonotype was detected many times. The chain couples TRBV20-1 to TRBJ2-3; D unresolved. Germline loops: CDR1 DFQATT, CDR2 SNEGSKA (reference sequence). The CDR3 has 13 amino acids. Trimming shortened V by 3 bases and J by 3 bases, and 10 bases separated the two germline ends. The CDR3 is CSASSPGTDTQYF. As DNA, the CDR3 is TGCAGTGCTAGCTCCCCTGGAACAGATACGCAGTATTTT.

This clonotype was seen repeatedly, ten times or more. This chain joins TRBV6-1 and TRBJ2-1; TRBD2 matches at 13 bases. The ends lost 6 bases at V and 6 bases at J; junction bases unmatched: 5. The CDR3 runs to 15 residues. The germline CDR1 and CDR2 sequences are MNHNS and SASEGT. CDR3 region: CASSHTSGGVNEQFF. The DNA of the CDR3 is TGTGCCAGCAGCCACACTAGCGGGGGGGTCAATGAGCAGTTCTTC.

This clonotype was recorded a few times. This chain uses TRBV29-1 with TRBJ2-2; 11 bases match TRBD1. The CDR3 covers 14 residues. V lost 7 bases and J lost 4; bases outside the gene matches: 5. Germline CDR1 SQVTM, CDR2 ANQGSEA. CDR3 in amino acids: CSAGQGARTGELFF. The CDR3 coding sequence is TGCAGCGCCGGACAGGGGGCGCGCACCGGGGAGCTGTTTTTT.

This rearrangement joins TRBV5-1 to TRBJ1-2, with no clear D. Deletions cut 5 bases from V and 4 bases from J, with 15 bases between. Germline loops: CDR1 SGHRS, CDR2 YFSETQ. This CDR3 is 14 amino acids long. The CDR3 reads CASSSPGTFYGYTF. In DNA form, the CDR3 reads TGCGCCAGCAGTTCCCCGGGAACCTTCTATGGCTACACCTTC.

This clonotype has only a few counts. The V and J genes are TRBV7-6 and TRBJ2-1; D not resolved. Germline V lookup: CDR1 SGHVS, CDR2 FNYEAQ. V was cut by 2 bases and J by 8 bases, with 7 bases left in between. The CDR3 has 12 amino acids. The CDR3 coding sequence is TGTGCCAGCAGCTTAATAGTGGATGAGCAGTTCTTC. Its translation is CASSLIVDEQFF. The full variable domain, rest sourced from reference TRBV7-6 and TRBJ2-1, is GAGVSQSPRYKVTKRGQDVALRCDPISGHVSLYWYRQALGQGPEFLTYFNYEAQQDKSGLPNDRFSAERPEGSISTLTIQRTEQRDSAMYRCASSLIVDEQFFGPGTRLTVL.

CDR3 coding DNA: TGTGCCAGCAGTCCACAGAGAATGAACACTGAAGCTTTCTTT. Its translation: CASSPQRMNTEAFF. J is TRBJ1-1 and V is TRBV12-3 or TRBV12-4; D is uncertain. The CDR3 spans 14 residues. V lost 5 bases and J 0 bases, leaving 10 bases between the germline ends.

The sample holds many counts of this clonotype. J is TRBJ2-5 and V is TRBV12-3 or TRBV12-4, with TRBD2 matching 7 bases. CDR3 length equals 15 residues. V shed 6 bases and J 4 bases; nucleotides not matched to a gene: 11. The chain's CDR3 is CASSPTWGGGETQYF. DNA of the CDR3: TGTGCCAGCAGCCCAACCTGGGGGGGTGGAGAGACCCAGTACTTC.

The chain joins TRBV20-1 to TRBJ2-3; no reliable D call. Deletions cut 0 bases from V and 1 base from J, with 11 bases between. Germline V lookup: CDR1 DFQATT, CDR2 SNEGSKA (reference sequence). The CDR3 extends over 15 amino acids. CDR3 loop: CSARDLQLGTDTQYF. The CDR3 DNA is TGCAGTGCTAGAGATCTACAATTGGGCACAGATACGCAGTATTTT.

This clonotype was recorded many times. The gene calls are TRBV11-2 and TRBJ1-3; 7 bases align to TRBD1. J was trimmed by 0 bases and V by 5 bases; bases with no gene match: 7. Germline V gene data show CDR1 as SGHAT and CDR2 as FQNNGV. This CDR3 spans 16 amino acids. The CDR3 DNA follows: TGTGCCAGCAGCCCCAGGGGGAGCCCCTCTGGAAACACCATATATTTT. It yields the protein CASSPRGSPSGNTIYF.

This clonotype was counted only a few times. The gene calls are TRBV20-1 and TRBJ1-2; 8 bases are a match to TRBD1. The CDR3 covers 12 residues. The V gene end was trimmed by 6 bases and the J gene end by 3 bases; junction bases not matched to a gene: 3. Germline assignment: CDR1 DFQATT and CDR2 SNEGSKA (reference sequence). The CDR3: CSAIQGDYGYTF. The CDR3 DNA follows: TGCAGTGCCATACAGGGGGACTATGGCTACACCTTC.

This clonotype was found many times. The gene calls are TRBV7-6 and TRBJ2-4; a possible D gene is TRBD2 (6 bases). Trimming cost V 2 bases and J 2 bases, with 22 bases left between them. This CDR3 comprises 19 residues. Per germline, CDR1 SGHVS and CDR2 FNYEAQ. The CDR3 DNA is TGTGCCAGCAGCTTAACCCCAACGGGTCGGGGGTCGACCAAAAACATTCAGTACTTC. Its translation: CASSLTPTGRGSTKNIQYF.

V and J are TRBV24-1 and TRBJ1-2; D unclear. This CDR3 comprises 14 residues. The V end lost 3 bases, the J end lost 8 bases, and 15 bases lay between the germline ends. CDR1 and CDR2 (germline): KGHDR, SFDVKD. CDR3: CATSDTGGVRGYTF. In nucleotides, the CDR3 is TGTGCCACCAGTGATACCGGTGGGGTCCGAGGCTACACCTTC.

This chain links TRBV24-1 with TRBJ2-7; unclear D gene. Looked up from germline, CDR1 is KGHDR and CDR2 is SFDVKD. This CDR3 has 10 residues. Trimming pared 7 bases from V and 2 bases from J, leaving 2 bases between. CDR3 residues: CATRTYEQYV. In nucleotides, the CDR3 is TGTGCCACCAGAACCTACGAGCAGTACGTC.

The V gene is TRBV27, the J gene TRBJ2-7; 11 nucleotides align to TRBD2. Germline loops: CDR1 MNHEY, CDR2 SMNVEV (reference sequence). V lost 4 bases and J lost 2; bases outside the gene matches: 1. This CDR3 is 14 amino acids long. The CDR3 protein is CASSSGLAAYEQYF. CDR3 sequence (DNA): TGTGCCAGCAGTTCGGGACTAGCGGCCTACGAGCAGTACTTC.

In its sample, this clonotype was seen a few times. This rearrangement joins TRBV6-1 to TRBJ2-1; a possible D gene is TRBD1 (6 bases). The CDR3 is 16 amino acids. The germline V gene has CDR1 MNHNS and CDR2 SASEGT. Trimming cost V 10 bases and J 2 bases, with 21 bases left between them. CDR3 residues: CATTSLTGPTYNEQFF. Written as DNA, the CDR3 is TGTGCCACCACCTCTTTGACAGGACCCACCTACAATGAGCAGTTCTTC.

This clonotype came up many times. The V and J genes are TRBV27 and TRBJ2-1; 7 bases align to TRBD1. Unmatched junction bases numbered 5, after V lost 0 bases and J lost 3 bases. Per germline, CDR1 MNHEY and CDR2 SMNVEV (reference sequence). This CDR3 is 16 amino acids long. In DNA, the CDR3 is TGTGCCAGCAGTTTATCGGGGCAGGGGGACTACAATGAGCAGTTCTTC. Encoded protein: CASSLSGQGDYNEQFF.

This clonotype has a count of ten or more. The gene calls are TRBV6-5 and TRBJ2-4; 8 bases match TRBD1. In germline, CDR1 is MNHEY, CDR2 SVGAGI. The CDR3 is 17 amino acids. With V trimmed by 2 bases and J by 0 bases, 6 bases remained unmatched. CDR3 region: CASSYTTGGLAKNIQYF. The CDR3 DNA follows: TGTGCCAGCAGTTACACAACAGGGGGATTAGCCAAAAACATTCAGTACTTC.

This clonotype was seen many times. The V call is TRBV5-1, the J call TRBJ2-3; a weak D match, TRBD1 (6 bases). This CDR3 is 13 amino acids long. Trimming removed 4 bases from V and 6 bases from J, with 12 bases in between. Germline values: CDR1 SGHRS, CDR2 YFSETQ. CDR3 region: CASSIRGGDTQYF. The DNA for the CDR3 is TGCGCCAGCAGCATACGTGGGGGCGATACGCAGTATTTT.

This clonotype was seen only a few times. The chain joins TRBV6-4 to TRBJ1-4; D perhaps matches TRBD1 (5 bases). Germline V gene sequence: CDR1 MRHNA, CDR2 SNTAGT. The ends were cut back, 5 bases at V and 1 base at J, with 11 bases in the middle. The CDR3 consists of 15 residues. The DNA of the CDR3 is TGTGCCAGCAGTTCAGGGAGTATAACTAATGAAAAACTGTTTTTT. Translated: CASSSGSITNEKLFF.

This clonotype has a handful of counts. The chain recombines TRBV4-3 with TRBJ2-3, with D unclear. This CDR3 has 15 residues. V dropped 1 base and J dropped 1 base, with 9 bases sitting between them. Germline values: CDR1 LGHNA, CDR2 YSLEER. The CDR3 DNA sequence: TGCGCCAGCAGCCAAGTTAAGCGACGCACAGATACGCAGTATTTT. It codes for CASSQVKRRTDTQYF.

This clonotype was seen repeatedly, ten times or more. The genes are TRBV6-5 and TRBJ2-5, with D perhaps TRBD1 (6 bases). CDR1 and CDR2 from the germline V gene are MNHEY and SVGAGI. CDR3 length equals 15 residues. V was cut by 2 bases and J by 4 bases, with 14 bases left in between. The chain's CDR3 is CASSYGGRARETQYF. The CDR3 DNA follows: TGTGCCAGCAGTTACGGGGGCAGGGCACGAGAGACCCAGTACTTC.

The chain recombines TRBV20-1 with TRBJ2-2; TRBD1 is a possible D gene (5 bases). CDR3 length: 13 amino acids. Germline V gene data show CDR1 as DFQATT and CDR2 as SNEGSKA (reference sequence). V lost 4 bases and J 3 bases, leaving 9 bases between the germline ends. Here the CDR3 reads CSAKTGYTGELFF. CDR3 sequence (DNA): TGCAGTGCTAAAACAGGTTACACCGGGGAGCTGTTTTTT.

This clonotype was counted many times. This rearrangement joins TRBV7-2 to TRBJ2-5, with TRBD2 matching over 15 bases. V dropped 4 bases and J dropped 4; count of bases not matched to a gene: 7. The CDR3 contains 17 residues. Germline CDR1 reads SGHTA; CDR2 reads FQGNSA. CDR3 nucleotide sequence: TGTGCCAGCAGCTACTGGACTAGCGGGGGGGCTAGAGAGACCCAGTACTTC. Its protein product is CASSYWTSGGARETQYF.

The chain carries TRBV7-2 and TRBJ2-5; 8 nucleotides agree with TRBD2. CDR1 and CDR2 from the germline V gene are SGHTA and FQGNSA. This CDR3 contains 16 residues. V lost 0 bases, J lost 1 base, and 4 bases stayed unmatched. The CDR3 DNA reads TGTGCCAGCAGCTTAGCGGCGGGGGGACCCCAAGAGACCCAGTACTTC. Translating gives CASSLAAGGPQETQYF.

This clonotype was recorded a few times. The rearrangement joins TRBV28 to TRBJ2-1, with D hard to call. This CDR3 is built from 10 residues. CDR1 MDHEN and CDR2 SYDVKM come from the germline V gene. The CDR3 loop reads CAASSGLQFF. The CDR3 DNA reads TGTGCGGCTAGTTCAGGTCTTCAGTTCTTC.

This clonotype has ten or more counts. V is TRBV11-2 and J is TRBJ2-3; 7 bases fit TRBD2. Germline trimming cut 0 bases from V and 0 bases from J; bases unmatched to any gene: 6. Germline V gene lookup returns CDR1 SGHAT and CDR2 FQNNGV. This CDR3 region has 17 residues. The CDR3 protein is CASSLEIAGPSTDTQYF. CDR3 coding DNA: TGTGCCAGCAGCTTAGAGATAGCGGGCCCCAGCACAGATACGCAGTATTTT.

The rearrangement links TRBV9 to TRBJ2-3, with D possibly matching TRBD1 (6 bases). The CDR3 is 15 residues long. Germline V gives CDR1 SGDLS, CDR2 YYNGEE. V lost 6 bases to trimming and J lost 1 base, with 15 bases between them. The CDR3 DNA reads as TGTGCCAGCAACCTCCGGGACATTGGCACAGATACGCAGTATTTT. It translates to CASNLRDIGTDTQYF.

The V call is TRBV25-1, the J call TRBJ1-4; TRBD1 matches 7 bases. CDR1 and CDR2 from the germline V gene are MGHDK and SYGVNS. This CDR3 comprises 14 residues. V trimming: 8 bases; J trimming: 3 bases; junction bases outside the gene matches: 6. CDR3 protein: CASAGQTPNEKLFF. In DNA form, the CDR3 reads TGTGCCAGCGCGGGACAGACTCCTAATGAAAAACTGTTTTTT.